Sequencing of this T cell receptor beta chain was carried out in a study of PD-1 blockade in classical Hodgkin lymphoma. CDR3 length equals 14 residues. CDR1 and CDR2 from the germline V gene are MNHEY and SVGAGI. V was pared by 8 bases and J by 4 bases, with 7 bases of the junction left unmatched. Time point defined: newly diagnosed, previously untreated cHL patient sample. This clone was observed a few times. The data were produced by immunoSEQ multiplex PCR, yet TCRdb's version contains in-frame clones alone and is incomplete. The table lists about 20,000 clones, 90% of them singletons, with 6.9% in the top ten.

The sequence was collected from a human donor with classical Hodgkin lymphoma. Sequences were obtained from peripheral blood mononuclear cells (PBMCs). The rearrangement joins TRBV6-5 to TRBJ2-7, with 11 bases matching TRBD2. CDR3 DNA sequence: TGTGCCAGCGGAATTAGCGGGAGGGATTACGAGCAGTACTTC. As protein: CASGISGRDYEQYF.